This record looks at one T cell receptor beta chain sequence and its context. Original data processing: Estimation of nucleated cell counts was performed using reference gene primer amplification. The repertoire was sequenced with immunoSEQ multiplex PCR; TCRdb's copy has only in-frame clones and lacks some. V, J and clone size derive from that table, while D and trimming were established from the DNA sequence. The data contain around 260,000 clones, around 85% of them singletons. CDR1 is MNHEY, CDR2 SMNVEV, per germline (reference sequence). The CDR3 has 13 residues. The junction had 8 bases not matched to a gene; V was cut back by 5 bases and J by 8 bases. The sample originates from a study of blood T cell repertoires in COVID-19. Across the whole study: The analysed material was cDNA or gDNA that came from T cells, B-cell-depleted T cells, or PBMCs.

Those enrolled in Seattle joined during active infection and were followed longitudinally afterward. The chain couples TRBV27 to TRBJ1-2; 7 bases line up with TRBD1. The specimen was peripheral blood. This clonotype was sampled from a human donor with COVID-19, enrolled during active disease. The donor label of this sample is uncertain. The CDR3 spells CASSPTWGQGYTF. The CDR3 DNA sequence: TGTGCCAGCAGTCCAACATGGGGACAGGGCTACACCTTC.